This T cell receptor beta chain was sequenced in a study of beta chain features in type 1 diabetes. Across the study: Comparable age, gender and cell yields were observed in patients relative to healthy donors. Findings of the study overall: Insertions at VDJ junctions were less frequent in type 1 diabetes patients. These patients also deleted more nucleotides at the same junctions. Comparison showed that naive, central memory and Treg TCRB repertoires appeared more similar among patients than among healthy donors. Cells with high TCR expression could be over-represented when cDNA is sequenced. TCRB CDR3s were moderately but significantly shorter in Type 1 diabetes patients in all four CD4+ subsets.

TCRB transcripts that were expressed got sequenced, as all of the isolated RNA had been reverse transcribed. Sequenced by immunoSEQ multiplex PCR; TCRdb stores in-frame clones only, minus some. The profile covers 640,000 or so clones, with 13% appearing a single time and less than 0.025% taken by the ten largest. This clone has a handful of counts. Its specificity is unknown. The TCR was taken from a man younger than 35 with type 1 diabetes. The specimen sequenced was naive CD4+ T cells from blood.

CDR3 DNA: TGTGCCAGCAGCCTAACCTGGACAGCTTACACTGAAGCTTTCTTT. Its protein is CASSLTWTAYTEAFF. The V gene is TRBV9, the J gene TRBJ1-1, with TRBD1 as a possible D gene (6 bases). The germline gives CDR1 SGDLS, CDR2 YYNGEE. The CDR3 spans 15 residues. The V gene lost 4 bases and the J gene lost 3 bases, with 16 bases spanning the gap.